Each of the 14 T cell receptor beta chains below was sequenced from the same sample in a study of blood T cell repertoires in COVID-19. Sequencing was performed with immunoSEQ multiplex PCR; in TCRdb, only in-frame clones are kept and a portion is missing. The data contain more than 11,000 clones, 75% to 90% of them seen just once; the ten biggest clones take up about 15%. The sequenced sample consisted of peripheral blood. Receptors were obtained from a man aged 40-50 years with active or convalescent COVID-19.

The chain carries TRBV5-1 and TRBJ2-3; 9 bases map to TRBD1. The CDR3 is 16 amino acids. V trimming: 0 bases; J trimming: 2 bases; junction bases outside the gene matches: 4. Germline CDR1 and CDR2: SGHRS and YFSETQ. The CDR3 spells CASSLVGQGNTDTQYF. CDR3 DNA sequence: TGCGCCAGCAGCTTGGTGGGACAGGGAAACACAGATACGCAGTATTTT.

The rearrangement uses TRBV27 and TRBJ2-1; D possibly corresponds to TRBD2 (6 bases). The CDR3 has 11 residues. Germline V lookup: CDR1 MNHEY, CDR2 SMNVEV (reference sequence). V lost 2 bases, J lost 10 bases, and 6 bases lay in between. This CDR3 reads CASSLAGEQFF. CDR3 DNA: TGTGCCAGCAGTTTAGCGGGGGAGCAGTTCTTC.

This sequence joins TRBV11-3 and TRBJ2-1; 8 positions match TRBD2. With 0 bases clipped from V and 7 bases from J, the junction kept 8 bases outside the gene matches. The CDR3 length is 16 residues. CDR1 and CDR2 from the germline V gene are SGHNT and YENEEA. DNA of the CDR3: TGTGCCAGCAGCTTAGATGGTCGGGGGGGTAGGAATGAGCAGTTCTTC. Its protein is CASSLDGRGGRNEQFF.

This clone appeared a few times. V usage is TRBV5-4 and J usage is TRBJ2-7; possibly TRBD2 for D (6 bases). This CDR3 has 15 amino acids. Germline-derived CDR1 and CDR2 are SGHNT and YYREEE (reference sequence). V lost 4 bases and J lost 0, with 14 bases in between. The CDR3 loop reads CASSGTGTHSYEQYF. The CDR3 DNA sequence: TGTGCCAGCAGCGGCACCGGGACTCACTCCTACGAGCAGTACTTC.

The rearrangement uses TRBV9 and TRBJ2-5, with D maybe TRBD1 (5 bases). The CDR3 length is 15 residues. Trimming left V 0 bases short and J 0 bases short, with 9 bases between. Germline CDR1 is SGDLS and CDR2 is YYNGEE. CDR3: CASSVAPTDQETQYF. CDR3 coding DNA: TGTGCCAGCAGCGTAGCGCCGACAGACCAAGAGACCCAGTACTTC.

V gene TRBV19 combines with J gene TRBJ1-2; 8 bases match TRBD1. Germline loops: CDR1 LNHDA, CDR2 SQIVND (reference sequence). The CDR3 length is 13 residues. V shed 4 bases and J 7 bases; nucleotides not matched to a gene: 5. This CDR3 reads CASSKTGERGYTF. The CDR3 DNA is TGTGCCAGTAGTAAGACAGGGGAACGTGGCTACACCTTC.

V usage is TRBV28 and J usage is TRBJ2-3; 7 bases are shared with TRBD1. The junction had 11 bases not matched to a gene; V was cut back by 8 bases and J by 3 bases. The germline V gene encodes CDR1 MDHEN and CDR2 SYDVKM. The CDR3 length is 15 residues. The CDR3, as DNA: TGTGCCAGCCAGCCGGGACGCAGGGGGACAGATACGCAGTATTTT. Protein product: CASQPGRRGTDTQYF.

In its sample, this clone was seen once. The chain carries TRBV6-2 or TRBV6-3 and TRBJ2-5; TRBD2 agrees at 10 bases. This CDR3 contains 14 residues. J lost 5 bases, V lost 6 bases, and 6 bases had no gene match. Germline CDR1 reads MNHEY; CDR2 reads SVGEGT. This CDR3 is CASSLAGVWETQYF. The CDR3 DNA sequence: TGTGCCAGCAGCCTAGCGGGGGTTTGGGAGACCCAGTACTTC.

The rearrangement joins TRBV2 to TRBJ2-7; TRBD2 aligns across 9 bases. This CDR3 is 14 amino acids long. Germline V lookup: CDR1 SNHLY, CDR2 FYNNEI. After removal of 1 base from V and 5 bases from J, the junction contained 3 bases not matched to a gene. The CDR3 DNA sequence: TGTGCCAGCAGTGAAGGCGGGGGGGCCCACGAGCAGTACTTC. It translates to CASSEGGGAHEQYF.

J is TRBJ2-7 and V is TRBV7-2; D may be TRBD2 (6 bases). The CDR3 is made up of 14 amino acids. Germline CDR1 SGHTA, CDR2 FQGNSA. V was clipped by 3 bases and J by 3 bases, with 12 bases between them. CDR3 sequence reads: CASSFFDGGYEQYF. For the CDR3, the DNA is TGTGCCAGCAGCTTTTTTGACGGGGGCTACGAGCAGTACTTC. Looking up the rest from reference TRBV7-2 and TRBJ2-7 gives the full variable domain: GAGVSQSPSNKVTEKGKDVELRCDPISGHTALYWYRQSLGQGLEFLIYFQGNSAPDKSGLPSDRFSAERTGGSVSTLTIQRTQQEDSAVYLCASSFFDGGYEQYFGPGTRLTVT.

The V call is TRBV18, the J call TRBJ1-2; 8 positions agree with TRBD1. V gave up 6 bases and J gave up 8 bases; unmatched junction bases: 8. CDR3 length: 13 amino acids. The germline V gene has CDR1 KGHSH and CDR2 LQKENI. CDR3 in DNA: TGTGCCAGCTCTCAGGGGGCGCAAGGCGGCTACACCTTC. Translated: CASSQGAQGGYTF.

CDR3 bases: TGTGCCAGCAGTTACTCGTCGGGCAATCAGCCCCAGCATTTT. The encoded protein is CASSYSSGNQPQHF. This chain links TRBV6-2 or TRBV6-3 with TRBJ1-5, with D unclear. Germline V gene lookup returns CDR1 MNHEY and CDR2 SVGEGT. Deletions cut 0 bases from V and 2 bases from J, with 5 bases between. CDR3 length: 14 amino acids.

V and J are TRBV18 and TRBJ2-3, with D unclear. The germline V gene has CDR1 KGHSH and CDR2 LQKENI. The length of the CDR3 is 15 residues. The germline V and J ends were trimmed by 0 bases and 1 base, with 8 bases remaining between them. This CDR3 is CASSPPNSRTDTQYF. Written as DNA, the CDR3 is TGTGCCAGCTCACCACCGAACAGCCGCACAGATACGCAGTATTTT. The full variable domain, with the rest looked up from reference TRBV18 and TRBJ2-3, is NAGVMQNPRHLVRRRGQEARLRCSPMKGHSHVYWYRQLPEEGLKFMVYLQKENIIDESGMPKERFSAEFPKEGPSILRIQQVVRGDSAAYFCASSPPNSRTDTQYFGPGTRLTVL.

CDR3 amino acids: CASSRREGTDTQYF. The CDR3 DNA is TGTGCCAGCAGCCGCCGAGAGGGCACAGATACGCAGTATTTT. J is TRBJ2-3 and V is TRBV7-2; D unresolved. The CDR3 has 14 amino acids. CDR1 is SGHTA and CDR2 is FQGNSA in the germline V gene. V gave up 5 bases and J gave up 1 base, with 10 bases separating them. The variable domain in full, with the rest retrieved from reference TRBV7-2 and TRBJ2-3, is GAGVSQSPSNKVTEKGKDVELRCDPISGHTALYWYRQSLGQGLEFLIYFQGNSAPDKSGLPSDRFSAERTGGSVSTLTIQRTQQEDSAVYLCASSRREGTDTQYFGPGTRLTVL.